This TCR beta chain was observed in a study of breast tumors, draining lymph nodes, adjacent tissues. General study points: Data only fit, rather than demonstrated, lymph node origin of most tumor T cells. Findings are consistent with lymph node origin and intratumoral expansion of most tumor T cells. Tumor repertoires ranked between lymph nodes and nontumor tissue in diversity, with V and J gene preferences.

V lost 1 base and J 11 bases, leaving 15 bases between the germline ends. The CDR3 runs 13 residues. The V gene's germline CDR1 is SEHNR and CDR2 FQNEAQ (reference sequence). TCRdb used MiXCR to reprocess the multiplex PCR reads, holding one entry per CDR3 protein. The sample yields 140,000 to 150,000 distinct CDR3 sequences, 30% to 35% seen once. Samples came from axillary lymph nodes draining the breast cancer. This clonotype was detected ten times or more. Its antigen is currently unknown. The material sequenced was axillary lymph node tissue. The receptor comes from a female donor with breast cancer. Some clones in this sample may be carry-over from other donors' samples. The chain is built from TRBV7-9 and TRBJ2-7; D is possibly TRBD2 (5 bases). This CDR3 is CASSLGVVSREYF. CDR3 DNA sequence: TGTGCCAGCAGCTTAGGGGTCGTTTCGCGGGAGTACTTC.